These T cell receptor beta chains were read from a single sample in a study of CD8+ T cells in alopecia areata. Produced via immunoSEQ multiplex PCR; TCRdb's table is partial and in-frame only. The sample yields around 270,000 clones, 58% seen once. The specimen comprised CD4+ T cells sorted from blood, sampled at week 24, from a patient treated with tofacitinib. Receptor source: a human donor with alopecia areata. The CDR3 runs from the conserved cysteine through the conserved F or W. Each record gives: V gene, clone size, CDR3 length, J gene, D gene, CDR3 protein, CDR3 DNA. A D gene is named only where the DNA matches it firmly. Clone size is shown for a subset of rows, as once, few, many or a class of expanded clone.

v_gene: TRBV29-1
abundance: -
len: 14
j_gene: TRBJ2-3
d_gene: -
CDR3aa: CSVEGLGDSDTQYF
CDR3nt: TGCAGCGTTGAAGGGCTTGGGGATTCAGATACGCAGTATTTT

v_gene: TRBV9
abundance: -
len: 15
j_gene: TRBJ2-5
d_gene: TRBD1
CDR3aa: CASSVEGQGGETQYF
CDR3nt: TGTGCCAGCAGCGTAGAGGGACAGGGAGGGGAGACCCAGTACTTC

v_gene: TRBV9
abundance: -
len: 14
j_gene: TRBJ2-2
d_gene: TRBD1
CDR3aa: CASSVRTGTGELFF
CDR3nt: TGTGCCAGCAGCGTACGGACAGGGACCGGGGAGCTGTTTTTT

v_gene: TRBV30
abundance: few
len: 14
j_gene: TRBJ1-2
d_gene: -
CDR3aa: CAWSHTPSRDGYTF
CDR3nt: TGTGCCTGGAGTCATACCCCGAGTAGAGATGGCTACACCTTC

v_gene: TRBV18
abundance: -
len: 15
j_gene: TRBJ1-2
d_gene: -
CDR3aa: CASSPLDQAGYGYTF
CDR3nt: TGTGCCAGCTCACCTCTAGACCAGGCGGGGTATGGCTACACCTTC

v_gene: TRBV29-1
abundance: -
len: 15
j_gene: TRBJ2-5
d_gene: -
CDR3aa: CSVEEPGLRGKTQYF
CDR3nt: TGCAGCGTTGAAGAGCCAGGGCTGAGGGGGAAGACCCAGTACTTC

v_gene: TRBV29-1
abundance: few
len: 16
j_gene: TRBJ1-2
d_gene: -
CDR3aa: CSVDPTGPERNYGYTF
CDR3nt: TGCAGCGTTGATCCTACCGGGCCCGAACGTAACTATGGCTACACCTTC

v_gene: TRBV30
abundance: -
len: 13
j_gene: TRBJ2-5
d_gene: -
CDR3aa: CAWSRQGRETQYF
CDR3nt: TGTGCCTGGAGTCGTCAGGGTAGAGAGACCCAGTACTTC

v_gene: TRBV7-3
abundance: -
len: 15
j_gene: TRBJ2-1
d_gene: -
CDR3aa: CASSLTVSRWNEQFF
CDR3nt: TGTGCCAGCAGCTTAACAGTATCTCGCTGGAATGAGCAGTTCTTC

v_gene: TRBV6-7
abundance: -
len: 16
j_gene: TRBJ1-5
d_gene: -
CDR3aa: CASSYLRSVGNQPQHF
CDR3nt: TGTGCCAGCAGTTACTTGAGGAGTGTGGGCAATCAGCCCCAGCATTTT

v_gene: TRBV10-3
abundance: few
len: 13
j_gene: TRBJ2-6
d_gene: -
CDR3aa: CAITGSGANVLTF
CDR3nt: TGTGCCATCACCGGTTCTGGGGCCAACGTCCTGACTTTC

v_gene: TRBV30
abundance: -
len: 14
j_gene: TRBJ1-1
d_gene: -
CDR3aa: CAWSVGPNKKEAFF
CDR3nt: TGTGCCTGGAGTGTAGGGCCCAACAAAAAGGAAGCTTTCTTT

v_gene: TRBV10-3
abundance: -
len: 15
j_gene: TRBJ1-6
d_gene: TRBD1
CDR3aa: CAISDLGQGNSPLHF
CDR3nt: TGTGCCATCAGTGACCTGGGACAGGGGAATTCACCCCTCCACTTT

v_gene: TRBV27
abundance: few
len: 13
j_gene: TRBJ1-2
d_gene: -
CDR3aa: CASSSGRRWGYTF
CDR3nt: TGTGCCAGCAGCTCCGGCAGGCGGTGGGGCTACACCTTC

v_gene: TRBV7-2
abundance: few
len: 15
j_gene: TRBJ2-7
d_gene: TRBD2
CDR3aa: CASSLEAGAFNEQYF
CDR3nt: TGTGCCAGCAGCTTAGAAGCGGGGGCATTCAACGAGCAGTACTTC

v_gene: TRBV19
abundance: -
len: 14
j_gene: TRBJ2-7
d_gene: -
CDR3aa: CASSTQPGGYEQYF
CDR3nt: TGTGCCAGTAGTACGCAGCCCGGGGGCTACGAGCAGTACTTC

v_gene: TRBV2
abundance: few
len: 14
j_gene: TRBJ2-1
d_gene: TRBD2
CDR3aa: CASKPGGLYNEQFF
CDR3nt: TGTGCCAGCAAGCCGGGGGGGCTTTACAATGAGCAGTTCTTC

v_gene: TRBV7-8
abundance: -
len: 15
j_gene: TRBJ1-1
d_gene: -
CDR3aa: CASSYWGSLNTEAFF
CDR3nt: TGTGCCAGCAGCTACTGGGGCTCACTGAACACTGAAGCTTTCTTT

v_gene: TRBV7-2
abundance: few
len: 15
j_gene: TRBJ2-7
d_gene: -
CDR3aa: CASSLRQGFLYEQYF
CDR3nt: TGTGCCAGCAGCTTAAGGCAGGGATTCCTCTACGAGCAGTACTTC

v_gene: TRBV11-2
abundance: -
len: 17
j_gene: TRBJ2-3
d_gene: -
CDR3aa: CASISLKQVKGTDTQYF
CDR3nt: TGTGCCAGCATCTCCTTAAAACAGGTGAAGGGCACAGATACGCAGTATTTT

v_gene: TRBV5-1
abundance: -
len: 14
j_gene: TRBJ1-1
d_gene: -
CDR3aa: CASSRGLGVPEAFF
CDR3nt: TGCGCCAGCAGCCGCGGCTTGGGGGTGCCTGAAGCTTTCTTT

v_gene: TRBV29-1
abundance: -
len: 13
j_gene: TRBJ2-7
d_gene: TRBD1
CDR3aa: CSVEGDRRYEQYF
CDR3nt: TGCAGCGTTGAGGGGGACAGGAGATACGAGCAGTACTTC

v_gene: TRBV6-5
abundance: -
len: 13
j_gene: TRBJ1-1
d_gene: -
CDR3aa: CASSYMGNTEAFF
CDR3nt: TGTGCCAGCAGTTACATGGGGAACACTGAAGCTTTCTTT

v_gene: TRBV7-9
abundance: -
len: 15
j_gene: TRBJ1-3
d_gene: TRBD1
CDR3aa: CASSPNRQGADTIYF
CDR3nt: TGTGCCAGCAGCCCTAACCGACAGGGGGCGGACACCATATATTTT

v_gene: TRBV30
abundance: -
len: 17
j_gene: TRBJ2-5
d_gene: -
CDR3aa: CAWAAPVLAARKETQYF
CDR3nt: TGTGCCTGGGCTGCCCCCGTACTAGCCGCCCGGAAAGAGACCCAGTACTTC

v_gene: TRBV7-2
abundance: few
len: 13
j_gene: TRBJ2-1
d_gene: TRBD1
CDR3aa: CASSPRQGSEQFF
CDR3nt: TGTGCCAGCAGCCCACGACAGGGGTCTGAGCAGTTCTTC

v_gene: TRBV27
abundance: few
len: 14
j_gene: TRBJ2-2
d_gene: -
CDR3aa: CASSGWTNTGELFF
CDR3nt: TGTGCCAGCAGCGGGTGGACGAACACCGGGGAGCTGTTTTTT

v_gene: TRBV7-2
abundance: few
len: 16
j_gene: TRBJ2-1
d_gene: TRBD2
CDR3aa: CASSFSGGAGLHEQFF
CDR3nt: TGTGCCAGCAGCTTTAGCGGGGGGGCAGGTTTACATGAGCAGTTCTTC

v_gene: TRBV7-9
abundance: -
len: 14
j_gene: TRBJ1-6
d_gene: TRBD1
CDR3aa: CASSRGQDHSPLHF
CDR3nt: TGTGCCAGCAGCCGCGGACAGGACCATTCACCCCTCCACTTT

v_gene: TRBV2
abundance: -
len: 13
j_gene: TRBJ1-6
d_gene: -
CDR3aa: CASSEDGGSPLHF
CDR3nt: TGTGCCAGCAGTGAGGATGGGGGTTCACCCCTCCACTTT

v_gene: TRBV6-6
abundance: -
len: 14
j_gene: TRBJ2-7
d_gene: -
CDR3aa: CASSYGGVSYEQYF
CDR3nt: TGTGCCAGCAGTTACGGCGGGGTGTCCTACGAGCAGTACTTC

v_gene: TRBV7-8
abundance: once
len: 16
j_gene: TRBJ2-2
d_gene: TRBD1
CDR3aa: CASSERIPGGTGELFF
CDR3nt: TGTGCCAGCAGCGAGCGCATCCCAGGGGGAACCGGGGAGCTGTTTTTT

v_gene: TRBV29-1
abundance: few
len: 13
j_gene: TRBJ2-5
d_gene: -
CDR3aa: CSVGLRLRETQYF
CDR3nt: TGCAGCGTTGGCCTACGGTTACGAGAGACCCAGTACTTC

v_gene: TRBV4-1
abundance: -
len: 19
j_gene: TRBJ2-1
d_gene: TRBD1
CDR3aa: CASSQDPRFGQVPYNEQFF
CDR3nt: TGCGCCAGCAGCCAAGACCCCCGCTTCGGACAGGTCCCTTACAATGAGCAGTTCTTC

v_gene: TRBV28
abundance: few
len: 14
j_gene: TRBJ1-2
d_gene: -
CDR3aa: CASSLAPETYGYTF
CDR3nt: TGTGCCAGCAGTTTGGCGCCGGAGACTTATGGCTACACCTTC

v_gene: TRBV7-9
abundance: -
len: 15
j_gene: TRBJ2-7
d_gene: TRBD1
CDR3aa: CASSSGRDRQYEQYF
CDR3nt: TGTGCCAGCAGCTCAGGAAGGGACAGACAATACGAGCAGTACTTC

v_gene: TRBV5-4
abundance: -
len: 15
j_gene: TRBJ1-1
d_gene: -
CDR3aa: CASSVPGRVNTEAFF
CDR3nt: TGTGCCAGCAGCGTACCGGGACGAGTGAACACTGAAGCTTTCTTT

v_gene: TRBV5-4
abundance: -
len: 14
j_gene: TRBJ2-1
d_gene: TRBD2
CDR3aa: CASSLSGGRNEQFF
CDR3nt: TGTGCCAGCAGCTTGTCGGGGGGGCGGAATGAGCAGTTCTTC

v_gene: TRBV20-1
abundance: few
len: 11
j_gene: TRBJ2-7
d_gene: -
CDR3aa: CSARYSYEQYF
CDR3nt: TGCAGTGCCAGGTATTCCTACGAGCAGTACTTC

v_gene: TRBV5-4
abundance: once
len: 15
j_gene: TRBJ1-1
d_gene: -
CDR3aa: CASSLDSRAWGGAFF
CDR3nt: TGTGCCAGCAGCTTGGACAGCAGGGCGTGGGGTGGAGCTTTCTTT

v_gene: TRBV11-2
abundance: -
len: 16
j_gene: TRBJ2-5
d_gene: TRBD2
CDR3aa: CASSLGTSGAVETQYF
CDR3nt: TGTGCCAGCAGCCTCGGGACTAGCGGGGCCGTAGAGACCCAGTACTTC

v_gene: TRBV4-2
abundance: few
len: 18
j_gene: TRBJ1-2
d_gene: TRBD1
CDR3aa: CASSQVGRGRGALYGYTF
CDR3nt: TGTGCCAGCAGCCAAGTGGGCAGGGGGCGCGGGGCACTATATGGCTACACCTTC